The 13 T cell receptor beta chains in this list originate from one sample, sequenced in a study of CD8+ T cells in alopecia areata (dated by TCRdb to the late 2010s). This sample's time point label indicates: 20 to 30 weeks on oral tofacitinib. The sample's treatment or condition label is to be understood as: oral pan-JAK inhibitor, 5-10 mg twice daily. The library relied on the immunoSEQ multiplex PCR assay. For TCR sequencing, RNA was extracted from every sample and reverse transcribed into cDNA to serve as template. Here the immuneACCESS table is served through TCRdb, limited to in-frame sequences with V and J called. Missing clones are a known gap in these copies; in checked studies unresolved V genes cover under half, and the rest lacks a known reason. The sample table records around 200,000 clones; less than 70% of these occur just once. The biggest ten clones account for less than 14% of the sample.

The material sequenced was CD8+ T cells sorted from blood, taken at week 24, from a patient treated with tofacitinib. The receptor source for this set is a human donor with alopecia areata.

V and J are TRBV5-6 and TRBJ1-2; TRBD1 is a possible D gene (6 bases). The germline gives CDR1 SGHDT, CDR2 YYEEEE. This CDR3 contains 14 residues. Trimming removed 0 bases from V and 6 bases from J, with 12 bases in between. The CDR3 reads CASSLDVRGDGYTF. As DNA, the CDR3 is TGTGCCAGCAGCTTGGATGTCAGGGGCGATGGCTACACCTTC.

The rearrangement joins TRBV13 to TRBJ2-1, with TRBD1 matching 11 bases. V lost 5 bases to trimming and J lost 6 bases; unmatched junction nucleotides: 6. CDR3 length: 15 amino acids. The germline V gene has CDR1 PRHDT and CDR2 FYEKMQ (reference sequence). The CDR3 nucleotides read TGTGCCAGCAGCCTCGGGACAGGGGGAAGCAATGAGCAGTTCTTC. This encodes CASSLGTGGSNEQFF.

The J gene is TRBJ1-4, the V gene TRBV4-1; maybe TRBD1 (5 bases). Germline values: CDR1 MGHRA, CDR2 YSYEKL. The CDR3 is made up of 16 amino acids. V was shortened by 2 bases and J by 5 bases, with 15 bases between the two germline ends. This CDR3 reads CASSQQGGKANEKLFF. CDR3 bases: TGCGCCAGCAGCCAACAGGGCGGGAAAGCGAATGAAAAACTGTTTTTT.

This clone was counted between two and nine times. The chain couples TRBV4-3 to TRBJ1-2; D remains unclear. The CDR3 contains 15 residues. V lost 3 bases, J lost 6 bases, and 17 bases lay in between. CDR1 LGHNA and CDR2 YSLEER come from the germline V gene. In nucleotides, the CDR3 is TGCGCCAGCAGCCAGGAGCCGACTGGACGGAATGGCTACACCTTC. Translating gives CASSQEPTGRNGYTF.

This sequence joins TRBV19 and TRBJ1-2, with 9 positions matching TRBD1. Germline CDR1 reads LNHDA; CDR2 reads SQIVND (reference sequence). Trimming took 7 bases from V and 8 from J; bases not matched to a gene: 8. The CDR3 consists of 13 residues. CDR3 sequence (DNA): TGTGCCAGTACTCCGGGACAGGGCTTCGGCTACACCTTC. Translated: CASTPGQGFGYTF.

The gene calls are TRBV30 and TRBJ2-2, with D perhaps TRBD1 (5 bases). This CDR3 region has 13 residues. Germline V gene lookup returns CDR1 GTSNPN and CDR2 SVGIG (reference sequence). The germline V and J ends were trimmed by 1 base and 4 bases, with 7 bases remaining between them. This CDR3 is CAWSADITGELFF. The CDR3 DNA sequence: TGTGCCTGGAGTGCGGACATCACCGGGGAGCTGTTTTTT. The full variable domain, with the rest looked up from reference TRBV30 and TRBJ2-2, is SQTIHQWPATLVQPVGSPLSLECTVEGTSNPNLYWYRQAAGRGLQLLFYSVGIGQISSEVPQNLSASRPQDRQFILSSKKLLLSDSGFYLCAWSADITGELFFGEGSRLTVL.

The J gene is TRBJ2-3, the V gene TRBV2; TRBD2 is a possible D gene (5 bases). CDR1 and CDR2 from the germline V gene are SNHLY and FYNNEI. The CDR3 consists of 15 residues. The V gene lost 5 bases and the J gene lost 2 bases, with 14 bases spanning the gap. The chain's CDR3 is CASSPWEINTDTQYF. CDR3 coding DNA: TGTGCCAGCAGTCCCTGGGAGATAAACACAGATACGCAGTATTTT.

V gene TRBV14 combines with J gene TRBJ2-5, with D tentatively TRBD1 (6 bases). The CDR3 extends over 16 amino acids. Germline V gene data show CDR1 as SGHDN and CDR2 as FVKESK. The V and J ends lost 1 base and 11 bases respectively, with 23 bases between them. CDR3 sequence reads: CASSQAGTSHSKEQYF. The CDR3 region has the DNA TGTGCCAGCAGCCAAGCCGGGACATCCCACAGTAAAGAGCAGTACTTC.

J is TRBJ2-3 and V is TRBV27; D may be TRBD2 (6 bases). This CDR3 has 14 residues. Germline assignment: CDR1 MNHEY and CDR2 SMNVEV (reference sequence). V lost 2 bases to trimming and J lost 2 bases, with 8 bases between them. The CDR3 coding sequence is TGTGCCAGCAGTTTAAGGACTACCACAGATACGCAGTATTTT. Its translation: CASSLRTTTDTQYF.

This clone turned up a few times. This specimen includes other DNA sequences encoding the same CDR3. The genes are TRBV7-9 and TRBJ2-3; 10 positions match TRBD2. This CDR3 comprises 15 residues. V was clipped by 3 bases and J by 0 bases; unmatched bases: 0. Germline V lookup: CDR1 SEHNR, CDR2 FQNEAQ (reference sequence). The CDR3 here is CASSFSGGSTDTQYF. DNA of the CDR3: TGTGCCAGCAGCTTTAGCGGGGGGAGCACAGATACGCAGTATTTT.

The genes are TRBV25-1 and TRBJ1-1; D remains unclear. CDR3 length: 14 residues. The V end was cut by 3 bases, the J end by 10 bases, with 18 bases between. Germline CDR1 reads MGHDK; CDR2 reads SYGVNS. The CDR3 here is CASSDVRGNEGAFF. The CDR3 region has the DNA TGTGCCAGCAGTGATGTTCGGGGTAATGAGGGAGCTTTCTTT.

The sample holds a few counts of this clone. V and J are TRBV28 and TRBJ2-7; TRBD2 agrees at 9 bases. CDR3 length: 14 amino acids. Germline V gene data show CDR1 as MDHEN and CDR2 as SYDVKM. With 7 bases clipped from V and 6 bases from J, the junction kept 10 bases outside the gene matches. The CDR3 here is CASTESGGKGEQYF. DNA of the CDR3: TGTGCCAGCACCGAGAGCGGGGGGAAGGGCGAGCAGTACTTC.

The chain recombines TRBV4-3 with TRBJ1-1; weak D call: TRBD1 (6 bases). Trimming took off 0 bases at V and 3 bases at J, with 11 bases between the two ends. This CDR3 is built from 15 residues. Germline V gene data show CDR1 as LGHNA and CDR2 as YSLEER. CDR3 nucleotide sequence: TGCGCCAGCAGCCAAGATAGGGGGTTGGACACTGAAGCTTTCTTT. Encoded protein: CASSQDRGLDTEAFF.